This T cell receptor beta chain was observed in a study of blood T cell repertoires in COVID-19. The wider study: The United States, Italy and Spain supplied acute and convalescent COVID-19 samples.

Original analysis: Amplification with reference gene primers provided the estimates of nucleated cell counts. Libraries were prepared by immunoSEQ multiplex PCR; TCRdb keeps only in-frame clonotypes and omits some of them. From that table come the V and J calls and clone size; the DNA was used to work out D and trimming. The sample includes 150,000 to 200,000 clones, approximately 85% of them seen just once. CDR1 is SGHTA, CDR2 FQGNSA, per germline. Between the trimmed V and J ends, which lost 8 bases and 0 bases, there was a span of 12 bases. The CDR3 has 14 residues. The V and J genes are TRBV7-2 and TRBJ2-3; perhaps TRBD1 as D (6 bases). The sample was peripheral blood. The receptor was isolated from a human donor with active or convalescent COVID-19. The donor label of this sample is uncertain. CDR3 bases: TGTGCCAGCTGTCGGACAGTTAGCACAGATACGCAGTATTTT. Protein: CASCRTVSTDTQYF.